The rows below give T cell receptor beta chains drawn from one sample of a study of cytomegalovirus exposure and HLA in healthy donors. Using immunoSEQ multiplex PCR, the repertoire was profiled, and TCRdb retains in-frame clones only, with some absent. The sample lists under 95,000 clones, over 70% occurring once. Sequencing input: PBMCs. Receptors were obtained from a male donor in good health and CMV-seronegative. The CDR3 runs from the conserved cysteine through the conserved F or W. A D gene is named only where the DNA matches it firmly. Expanded clones get a size class; other rows say once, few or many, or leave the size out.

j_gene: TRBJ1-4
abundance: .
v_gene: TRBV2
d_gene: .
CDR3nt: TGTGCCAGCAGTGCCAATGGTGAGGAGAATGAAAAACTGTTTTTT
CDR3aa: CASSANGEENEKLFF

j_gene: TRBJ1-1
abundance: few
v_gene: TRBV29-1
d_gene: .
CDR3nt: TGCAGCGTGCAGGGGCCGGCTACTGAAGCTTTCTTT
CDR3aa: CSVQGPATEAFF

j_gene: TRBJ1-4
abundance: .
v_gene: TRBV6-6
d_gene: TRBD1
CDR3nt: TGTGCCAGCAGTTACCGACAGGGGACTAATGAAAAACTGTTTTTT
CDR3aa: CASSYRQGTNEKLFF

j_gene: TRBJ2-7
abundance: .
v_gene: TRBV21-1
d_gene: .
CDR3nt: TGTGCCGGACGACACAGGGGTGGCGGCGAGCAGTACTTC
CDR3aa: CAGRHRGGGEQYF

j_gene: TRBJ1-3
abundance: .
v_gene: TRBV5-1
d_gene: .
CDR3nt: TGCGCCAGCAGCTTACAGAACTCTGGAAACACCATATATTTT
CDR3aa: CASSLQNSGNTIYF

j_gene: TRBJ2-7
abundance: .
v_gene: TRBV5-1
d_gene: TRBD1
CDR3nt: TGCGCCAGCAGCTCCGGACCGGTGGGGACAGGGGTCGAGCAGTACTTC
CDR3aa: CASSSGPVGTGVEQYF

j_gene: TRBJ1-2
abundance: .
v_gene: TRBV25-1
d_gene: TRBD1
CDR3nt: TGTGCCAGCAGTGATACACAGGGGATTGACTATGGCTACACCTTC
CDR3aa: CASSDTQGIDYGYTF

j_gene: TRBJ1-5
abundance: .
v_gene: TRBV9
d_gene: .
CDR3nt: TGTGCCAGCAGCGTAGGACAGAATAGCAATCAGCCCCAGCATTTT
CDR3aa: CASSVGQNSNQPQHF

j_gene: TRBJ1-1
abundance: .
v_gene: TRBV2
d_gene: .
CDR3nt: TGTGCCAGCATTAGGACAGAAATGAACACTGAAGCTTTCTTT
CDR3aa: CASIRTEMNTEAFF

j_gene: TRBJ1-5
abundance: once
v_gene: TRBV5-1
d_gene: .
CDR3nt: TGCGCCAGCAGCTTTAGGGGTCGGGGCAATCAGCCCCAGCATTTT
CDR3aa: CASSFRGRGNQPQHF

j_gene: TRBJ2-5
abundance: few
v_gene: TRBV19
d_gene: .
CDR3nt: TGTGCCAGTAGTATAGGGGGGCTTTTACAAGAGACCCAGTACTTC
CDR3aa: CASSIGGLLQETQYF

j_gene: TRBJ2-1
abundance: .
v_gene: TRBV5-1
d_gene: TRBD1
CDR3nt: TGCGCCAGCAGTTTCACCCGACAGGGCGACTACAATGAGCAGTTCTTC
CDR3aa: CASSFTRQGDYNEQFF

j_gene: TRBJ1-2
abundance: .
v_gene: TRBV6-5
d_gene: .
CDR3nt: TGTGCCAGCAGTTATAGGGAGAACTATGGCTACACCTTC
CDR3aa: CASSYRENYGYTF

j_gene: TRBJ1-1
abundance: .
v_gene: TRBV30
d_gene: TRBD1
CDR3nt: TGTGCCTGGAGTGACAGGGGGTTAGGTAAAGCTTTCTTT
CDR3aa: CAWSDRGLGKAFF

j_gene: TRBJ1-5
abundance: .
v_gene: TRBV19
d_gene: .
CDR3nt: TGTGCCAGTAGTACTCGGACAGCCGGGCAGCCCCAGCATTTT
CDR3aa: CASSTRTAGQPQHF

j_gene: TRBJ1-6
abundance: .
v_gene: TRBV5-4
d_gene: TRBD1
CDR3nt: TGTGCCAGCAGCCCTCCCGGACAGGGGAATTCGCCCCTCCACTTT
CDR3aa: CASSPPGQGNSPLHF

j_gene: TRBJ1-2
abundance: .
v_gene: TRBV4-1
d_gene: TRBD1
CDR3nt: TGCGCCAGCAGTCCTACAGGGGCGACTAACTATGGCTACCCCTTC
CDR3aa: CASSPTGATNYGYPF

j_gene: TRBJ2-1
abundance: .
v_gene: TRBV18
d_gene: TRBD1
CDR3nt: TGTGCCAGCTCACGAACGGGACAGGGAGACGGTGAGCAGTTCTTC
CDR3aa: CASSRTGQGDGEQFF

j_gene: TRBJ1-2
abundance: .
v_gene: TRBV10-2
d_gene: TRBD1
CDR3nt: TGCGCCAGCAGTAGAACACAGGGGGCAAATGGCTACACCTTC
CDR3aa: CASSRTQGANGYTF

j_gene: TRBJ2-7
abundance: .
v_gene: TRBV18
d_gene: TRBD1
CDR3nt: TGTGCCAGCTCACCAGGGACAGGCACTAAATCCTACGAGCAGTACTTC
CDR3aa: CASSPGTGTKSYEQYF

j_gene: TRBJ1-2
abundance: once
v_gene: TRBV9
d_gene: .
CDR3nt: TGTGCCAGCAGCGTCACAAGGTTGCCTAACTATGGCTACCCCTTC
CDR3aa: CASSVTRLPNYGYPF

j_gene: TRBJ2-7
abundance: .
v_gene: TRBV2
d_gene: TRBD2
CDR3nt: TGTGCCAGCAGGCCCGGGACTAGCGGGAGTTACGAGCAGTACTTC
CDR3aa: CASRPGTSGSYEQYF

j_gene: TRBJ1-5
abundance: few
v_gene: TRBV5-5
d_gene: .
CDR3nt: TGTGCCAGCAGCTTGACGTCTAGCGGCAATCAGCCCCAGCATTTT
CDR3aa: CASSLTSSGNQPQHF